These T cell receptor beta chains were read from a single sample in a study of beta chain features in type 1 diabetes. Repertoires were generated with immunoSEQ multiplex PCR, while TCRdb's copy carries only in-frame clones and drops some. The table records 360,000 or so clones, around a fifth of them present only once. The source material was naive CD4+ T cells from blood. The source is a woman younger than 30 in good health. CDR3s include the opening cysteine and the closing phenylalanine or tryptophan.

v_gene,j_gene,CDR3aa
TRBV29-1,TRBJ1-1,CSVEDVRGTEAFF
TRBV18,TRBJ1-3,CASSPPDRSGNTIYF
TRBV7-2,TRBJ2-7,CASSLLAGGHEQYF
TRBV6-5,TRBJ2-5,CASTSGGETQYF
TRBV11-2,TRBJ2-7,CASSPYGQGKSEQYF
TRBV5-4,TRBJ1-4,CASSLYTGGDQEKLFF
TRBV4-2,TRBJ1-5,CASSQEGRYSNQPQHF
TRBV5-1,TRBJ2-3,CASSSGLAAGGDTQYF
TRBV27,TRBJ2-7,CASSSSYEQYF
TRBV18,TRBJ2-2,CASSPLSGANTGELFF
TRBV11-2,TRBJ2-5,CASSLRETQYF
TRBV2,TRBJ2-3,CASNDRAGAPTDTQYF
TRBV6-6,TRBJ1-5,CASSPPNQPQHF
TRBV18,TRBJ1-2,CASSQDRDGYTF
TRBV5-1,TRBJ1-6,CASSIFREANSPLHF
TRBV30,TRBJ2-1,CAWSSGGRYNEQFF
TRBV10-3,TRBJ1-4,CAISESGVGANEKLFF
TRBV18,TRBJ1-2,CASSPQGGAYGYTF
TRBV30,TRBJ1-4,CAWSVPAGGGEKLFF
TRBV7-9,TRBJ1-2,CALPTGGVSGYTF
TRBV20-1,TRBJ2-5,CSADLVGTQYF
TRBV4-1,TRBJ2-5,CASSYIWRVQETQYF
TRBV30,TRBJ2-7,CAWSVQAEGYEQYF
TRBV21-1,TRBJ1-1,CASSKEAGVNTEAFF
TRBV7-9,TRBJ1-1,CASSPSTGRTEAFF
TRBV5-1,TRBJ2-7,CASSQAGFYEQYF
TRBV2,TRBJ2-7,CASRAPGSGTYEQYF
TRBV5-1,TRBJ1-1,CASSEQANTEAFF
TRBV5-1,TRBJ2-1,CASSGTSGHNEQFF
TRBV5-1,TRBJ1-5,CASSHGQGSNQPQHF
TRBV18,TRBJ2-7,CASSPNRGLYEQYF
TRBV30,TRBJ2-1,CASGVSGGFYNEQFF
TRBV14,TRBJ2-3,CASSQEVLAGTDTQYF
TRBV1,TRBJ1-2,CTSSPRAPNYGYTF
TRBV15,TRBJ1-1,CATSRAAGAAEAFF
TRBV30,TRBJ2-5,CAWRGAAETQYF
TRBV6-5,TRBJ2-5,CASSRTPVIQETQYF
TRBV4-1,TRBJ1-1,CASSQESSFAFF
TRBV6-1,TRBJ1-1,CASSEARGHMNTEAFF
TRBV7-9,TRBJ2-3,CASSRDRGVSTDTQYF
TRBV7-2,TRBJ2-3,CASSQGVTSTDTQYF
TRBV30,TRBJ2-5,CAWRTGTAGVGETQYF
TRBV19,TRBJ1-2,CASSIGTGVYGYTF